This TCR beta chain stems from a study of T cell responses to AZD1222 COVID-19 vaccine (dated by TCRdb to the early 2020s). Background for the entire study: A total of just over 230 trial participants underwent TCR sequencing, of whom around 210 had received two doses of AZD1222 and approximately 26 had received two doses of the MenACWY control vaccine. Trial participants were enrolled by age into subgroups of 18-55, 56-69 and 70-plus years, and 148, 28 and 57 TCR-sequenced participants, respectively, were included in these subgroups.

A remark on this clone: The clone's antigen remains unknown.

The CDR3 numbers 13 residues from cysteine through phenylalanine. Of the read, only the CDR3 DNA is kept; its 39 bases are in frame from base 1. Trimming removed 1 base from V and 7 bases from J; the gene matches leave 4 bases unexplained. Reading the germline V gene gives CDR1 SQVTM and CDR2 ANQGSEA. General conclusions and limits of the study: Epitopes outside the regions mutated in the B.1.351 and B.1.1.7 variants were reportedly recognized by nearly half of the unique spike-specific TCRs. After two AZD1222 doses, both the breadth and the depth of spike-specific TCRs were significantly higher than at day 0 and than in MenACWY recipients. The whole spike protein was spanned by vaccine-associated CD4 TCRs, and dominant responses were seen in regions 160-218 and 743-854. Participants were mostly white British and included more females than males, and it was suggested by the authors that clonal diversity may have been underestimated. Only a handful of AZD1222 recipients were SARS-CoV-2 seropositive at baseline, limiting conclusions about previously exposed vaccinees. No day 14 peak-response samples were available, so repertoires were characterized only after the peak T cell response. In the small 56-69-year group, the increase in depth fell short of significance, most likely because of low power.

Per the publication, the time point label means: baseline before first vaccination. Vaccinee samples came from UK trials COV001 and COV002, including a single-blind randomized controlled phase 2/3 trial of AZD1222 (ChAdOx1 nCoV-19) in healthy adults. For TCRbeta chain sequencing, PBMC samples from trial participants were taken at day 0 and at day 28 after the second dose. The CDR3 regions of human TCRbeta chains were analyzed by immunosequencing. The paper's data handling went like this. Repertoire TCRs were matched against a reference library of SARS-CoV-2-specific TCRs generated with the MIRA antigen-specificity platform. Breadth was defined as the fraction of unique TCRs that were SARS-CoV-2-associated, and depth was defined as the fraction of total T cells that were SARS-CoV-2-associated. Using the MIRA data, every spike-specific TCR was mapped to the spike region that the TCR reacted to and assigned to either a CD4 or a CD8 class. Log10-transformed breadth and depth values were compared by one-way ANOVA with Sidak's multiple comparisons tests. The immuneACCESS repertoire file appears here via TCRdb, limited to in-frame rearrangements. These files lack a portion of the clones; in checked studies, under half of the deficit traces to unresolved V genes, and the cause of the others is not known. V, J and clone size were drawn from that table, and D and trimming were deduced from the DNA. The sample's clone listing holds about 140,000 clones. 2.2% of the sample is taken by the ten largest.

This clonotype originated in an adult in good health. Recombination connected TRBV29-1 to TRBJ1-2; 9 central nucleotides agree with TRBD1. The sequenced sample was peripheral blood. The sequenced DNA is TGCAGCGTTGAAGGGACAGGGGTTGGTGGCTACACCTTC. The translation is CSVEGTGVGGYTF.